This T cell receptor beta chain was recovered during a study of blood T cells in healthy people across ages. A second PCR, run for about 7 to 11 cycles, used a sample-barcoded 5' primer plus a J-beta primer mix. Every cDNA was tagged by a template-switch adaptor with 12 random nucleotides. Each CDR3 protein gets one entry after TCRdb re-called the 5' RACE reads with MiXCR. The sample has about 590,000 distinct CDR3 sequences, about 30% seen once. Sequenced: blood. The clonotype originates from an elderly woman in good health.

CDR3 protein: CASSARDRDVAEQYF. In DNA form, the CDR3 reads TGTGCCAGCAGCGCCCGGGACAGGGACGTCGCTGAGCAGTACTTC. The chain employs TRBV7-2 and TRBJ2-5; 9 positions match TRBD1. There are 15 residues in the CDR3. The V gene end was trimmed by 5 bases and the J gene end by 11 bases; junction bases not matched to a gene: 15. Germline V gene data show CDR1 as SGHTA and CDR2 as FQGNSA.